Presented here are 23 T cell receptor beta chains from one specimen sequenced in a study of OX40 agonist ivuxolimab in advanced cancers. TCRdb keeps only in-frame clones here, not all; method: immunoSEQ multiplex PCR. Of some 64,000 clones listed, approximately 91% are singletons. The sample in question was CD4+ or CD8+ T cells sorted from blood, obtained in a trial of the OX40 agonist ivuxolimab. The receptors shown here come from an adult with an advanced solid tumor such as melanoma, head and neck, liver or kidney cancer.

The CDR3 region is CSVEALAGNEQFF. CDR3 DNA: TGCAGCGTTGAAGCCCTAGCAGGCAATGAGCAGTTCTTC. V is TRBV29-1 and J is TRBJ2-1, with D tentatively TRBD2 (5 bases). The CDR3 covers 13 residues. Trimming shortened V by 1 base and J by 6 bases, and 10 bases separated the two germline ends. CDR1 is SQVTM and CDR2 is ANQGSEA in the germline V gene.

For the CDR3, the DNA is TGTGCCAGCAGCCCAGGCTCTGGAAACACCATATATTTT. Residues: CASSPGSGNTIYF. This chain links TRBV7-9 with TRBJ1-3; D ambiguous. Germline V gene lookup returns CDR1 SEHNR and CDR2 FQNEAQ (reference sequence). CDR3 length: 13 amino acids. V shed 5 bases and J shed 0 bases, with 5 bases lying between them.

The rearrangement joins TRBV6-1 to TRBJ1-2; D gene ambiguous. Trimming removed 3 bases at V and 4 bases at J, with 12 bases between. The CDR3 covers 14 residues. Germline V gene data show CDR1 as MNHNS and CDR2 as SASEGT. The chain's CDR3 is CASSDGVRLYGYTF. The CDR3 nucleotides read TGTGCCAGCAGTGACGGGGTCAGACTCTATGGCTACACCTTC.

The chain has TRBV9 and TRBJ1-4; tentatively, D is TRBD1 (5 bases). Trimming took 0 bases from V and 7 from J, leaving 19 bases between them. CDR3 length: 17 residues. Germline CDR1 and CDR2: SGDLS and YYNGEE. CDR3 nucleotides: TGTGCCAGCAGCGTAGCTGGGAAGGGGCAGGAGAGTGAAAAACTGTTTTTT. This encodes CASSVAGKGQESEKLFF.

The chain recombines TRBV4-3 with TRBJ2-7, with 9 bases that match TRBD2. Losses at the gene ends were 0 bases for V and 2 bases for J; bases not matched to a gene: 2. The CDR3 has 15 residues. CDR1 and CDR2 (germline): LGHNA, YSLEER. CDR3: CASSQEVAGAYEQYF. CDR3 nucleotides: TGCGCCAGCAGCCAAGAAGTAGCGGGAGCCTACGAGCAGTACTTC.

The chain couples TRBV27 to TRBJ2-1; D call uncertain. The CDR3 spans 15 residues. The germline CDR1 and CDR2 sequences are MNHEY and SMNVEV (reference sequence). Between the trimmed V and J ends, which lost 5 bases and 3 bases, there was a span of 14 bases. The CDR3 reads CASSPPGPNYNEQFF. In nucleotides, the CDR3 is TGTGCCAGCAGTCCTCCTGGCCCGAACTACAATGAGCAGTTCTTC.

This chain uses TRBV28 with TRBJ2-3, with TRBD2 as a possible D gene (5 bases). Germline V gene lookup returns CDR1 MDHEN and CDR2 SYDVKM. This CDR3 contains 17 residues. The V end was cut by 6 bases, the J end by 0 bases, with 19 bases between. CDR3 sequence (DNA): TGTGCCAGCAGCCCCGGTGACGGGGAACCTAGCACAGATACGCAGTATTTT. It specifies CASSPGDGEPSTDTQYF.

This clone was counted a single time. The V and J genes are TRBV5-8 and TRBJ2-7, with D unclear. The CDR3 loop spans 14 amino acids. Germline V CDR1 and CDR2: SGHTS, YDEGEE. The V end lost 3 bases, the J end lost 7 bases, and 17 bases lay between the germline ends. CDR3 coding DNA: TGTGCCAGCAGCTGGGCACAGAAACTACGTGAGCAGTACTTC. Residues: CASSWAQKLREQYF.

The chain couples TRBV9 to TRBJ2-2; the D is unclear. This CDR3 region has 14 residues. Between the trimmed V and J ends, which lost 0 bases and 1 base, there was a span of 4 bases. Germline CDR1 is SGDLS and CDR2 is YYNGEE. The CDR3 is CASSVARNTGELFF. CDR3 DNA sequence: TGTGCCAGCAGCGTAGCGCGGAACACCGGGGAGCTGTTTTTT.

V gene TRBV27 combines with J gene TRBJ2-7; D may be TRBD1 (6 bases). The germline V gene has CDR1 MNHEY and CDR2 SMNVEV (reference sequence). The CDR3 is 15 residues long. V was cut by 5 bases and J by 4 bases, with 18 bases left in between. The CDR3 loop is CASSGRDQGTYEQYF. The CDR3 bases are TGTGCCAGCAGTGGTCGGGACCAGGGGACGTACGAGCAGTACTTC.

This chain joins TRBV7-9 and TRBJ1-5; D unresolved. Germline-derived CDR1 and CDR2 are SEHNR and FQNEAQ (reference sequence). The V and J ends lost 1 base and 3 bases respectively, with 7 bases between them. The CDR3 is 14 residues long. CDR3 DNA: TGTGCCAGCAGCTTAGGGCAACCCAATCAGCCCCAGCATTTT. Translated, it gives CASSLGQPNQPQHF.

CDR3 coding DNA: TGTGCCAGTAGTGGGGGACTAGCGGGATCCTACAATGAGCAGTTCTTC. It translates to CASSGGLAGSYNEQFF. The chain joins TRBV19 to TRBJ2-1, with TRBD2 matching 13 bases. Germline loops: CDR1 LNHDA, CDR2 SQIVND (reference sequence). V lost 5 bases and J lost 1; bases outside the gene matches: 2. This CDR3 is 16 amino acids long.

V is TRBV28 and J is TRBJ1-5; 7 nucleotides agree with TRBD1. CDR3 size: 14 residues. The ends lost 5 bases at V and 6 bases at J; junction bases unmatched: 7. The V gene's germline CDR1 is MDHEN and CDR2 SYDVKM. The CDR3 loop reads CASSLTGIGQPQHF. The CDR3 DNA follows: TGTGCCAGCAGTCTGACAGGGATAGGTCAGCCCCAGCATTTT.

The rearrangement joins TRBV10-3 to TRBJ1-1; possibly TRBD1 for D (5 bases). This CDR3 has 13 amino acids. The V gene's germline CDR1 is ENHRY and CDR2 SYGVKD. V lost 6 bases, J lost 5 bases, and 13 bases lay in between. CDR3 region: CAIRGTDGTEAFF. The CDR3 DNA follows: TGTGCCATCAGAGGGACGGATGGTACTGAAGCTTTCTTT.

The V call is TRBV4-1, the J call TRBJ1-1, with a weak D call TRBD1 (6 bases). The CDR3 has 14 residues. Germline V gene lookup returns CDR1 MGHRA and CDR2 YSYEKL. Trimming took 3 bases from V and 4 from J, leaving 12 bases between them. The CDR3 region is CASSQATGFTEAFF. In DNA form, the CDR3 reads TGCGCCAGCAGCCAGGCTACAGGGTTCACTGAAGCTTTCTTT.

The V call is TRBV7-3, the J call TRBJ2-5; perhaps TRBD2 as D (5 bases). CDR3 length: 15 residues. The germline V gene encodes CDR1 SGHTA and CDR2 FQGTGA. Trimming stripped 5 bases from V and 3 bases from J, with 16 bases between. This chain's CDR3 is CASSTPIPGKETQYF. In DNA, the CDR3 is TGTGCCAGCAGCACCCCTATCCCGGGAAAAGAGACCCAGTACTTC.

This clone was detected once. In DNA, the CDR3 is TGTGCCAGTAGTATGGACGGGCTGCGCTACGAGCAGTACTTC. Translated, it gives CASSMDGLRYEQYF. The chain has TRBV19 and TRBJ2-7, with no clear D. This CDR3 spans 14 amino acids. V was shortened by 3 bases and J by 3 bases, with 12 bases between the two germline ends. CDR1 LNHDA and CDR2 SQIVND come from the germline V gene (reference sequence).

For this clone: The same CDR3 also results from other DNA sequences found in this sample. J is TRBJ2-7 and V is TRBV9, with D unclear. CDR3 length equals 14 residues. The germline CDR1 and CDR2 sequences are SGDLS and YYNGEE. Trimming cost V 0 bases and J 0 bases, with 7 bases left between them. The CDR3 loop is CASSVVPGSYEQYF. As DNA, the CDR3 is TGTGCCAGCAGCGTAGTACCGGGCTCCTACGAGCAGTACTTC.

The V call is TRBV19, the J call TRBJ2-1; the D call may be TRBD1 or TRBD2 (5 bases each). Trimming pared 3 bases from V and 2 bases from J, leaving 11 bases between. Germline CDR1 reads LNHDA; CDR2 reads SQIVND (reference sequence). The CDR3 loop spans 15 amino acids. The CDR3 sequence is CASSISGQTYNEQFF. The CDR3 DNA is TGTGCCAGTAGTATTTCGGGGCAGACCTACAATGAGCAGTTCTTC.

The V gene is TRBV9, the J gene TRBJ2-3, with 7 bases fitting TRBD2. The CDR3 consists of 15 residues. Germline values: CDR1 SGDLS, CDR2 YYNGEE. The junction had 7 bases not matched to a gene; V was cut back by 0 bases and J by 6 bases. For the CDR3, the DNA is TGTGCCAGCAGCGTAGCGGGGCGGGAGTTGGATACGCAGTATTTT. Protein sequence: CASSVAGRELDTQYF.

The J gene is TRBJ2-3, the V gene TRBV29-1; the match to TRBD1 covers 9 bases. CDR1 is SQVTM, CDR2 ANQGSEA, per germline. V lost 4 bases and J lost 2; bases outside the gene matches: 4. This CDR3 is 14 amino acids long. The CDR3 sequence: CSVVGTGITDTQYF. CDR3 sequence (DNA): TGCAGCGTTGTGGGGACAGGGATCACAGATACGCAGTATTTT.

V gene TRBV2 combines with J gene TRBJ1-1; D is perhaps TRBD1 (5 bases). V lost 8 bases, J lost 10 bases, and 14 bases lay in between. Germline V gene data show CDR1 as SNHLY and CDR2 as FYNNEI. This CDR3 comprises 11 residues. This CDR3 reads CASVGAIGAFF. CDR3 coding DNA: TGTGCCAGCGTTGGGGCCATCGGAGCTTTCTTT.

The chain is built from TRBV4-1 and TRBJ1-3, with no clear D. The CDR3 has 14 residues. V lost 4 bases and J 4 bases, leaving 11 bases between the germline ends. From germline, CDR1 is MGHRA and CDR2 YSYEKL. The CDR3 coding sequence is TGCGCCAGCAGCCCCCCGGGTCTGGGAAACACCATATATTTT. Translating it yields CASSPPGLGNTIYF.